This TCR beta chain stems from a study of cytomegalovirus exposure and HLA in healthy donors. The repertoire was sequenced with immunoSEQ multiplex PCR; TCRdb's copy has only in-frame clones and lacks some. The sample has roughly 150,000 clones; 88% are singletons. Losses at the gene ends were 5 bases for V and 6 bases for J; bases not matched to a gene: 14. Germline CDR1 MDHEN, CDR2 SYDVKM. The CDR3 runs 17 residues. The receptor comes from a young man in good health and CMV-seronegative. Sequenced sample: PBMCs. The rearrangement uses TRBV28 and TRBJ2-1, with 9 bases that match TRBD1. In DNA, the CDR3 is TGTGCCAGCAGTCATAGCGCCGGGACAGGGTGGACCAATGAGCAGTTCTTC. It translates to CASSHSAGTGWTNEQFF.